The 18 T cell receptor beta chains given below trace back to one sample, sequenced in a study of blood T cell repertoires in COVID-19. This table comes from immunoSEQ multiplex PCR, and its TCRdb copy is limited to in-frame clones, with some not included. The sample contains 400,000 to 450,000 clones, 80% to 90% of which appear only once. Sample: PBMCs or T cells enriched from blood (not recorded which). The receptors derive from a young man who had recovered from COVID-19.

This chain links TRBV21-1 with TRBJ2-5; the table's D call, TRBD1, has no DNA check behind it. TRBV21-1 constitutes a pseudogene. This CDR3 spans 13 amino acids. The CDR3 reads CASSKGLQETQYF. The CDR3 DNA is TGTGCCAGCAGCAAGGGCTTGCAAGAGACCCAGTACTTC.

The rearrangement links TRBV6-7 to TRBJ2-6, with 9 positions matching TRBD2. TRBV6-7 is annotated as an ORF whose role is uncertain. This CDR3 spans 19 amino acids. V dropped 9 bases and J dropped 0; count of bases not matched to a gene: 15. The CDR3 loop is CASTNMEAGGRSGANVLTF. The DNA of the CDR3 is TGTGCCAGTACCAATATGGAAGCGGGAGGACGCTCTGGGGCCAACGTCCTGACTTTC.

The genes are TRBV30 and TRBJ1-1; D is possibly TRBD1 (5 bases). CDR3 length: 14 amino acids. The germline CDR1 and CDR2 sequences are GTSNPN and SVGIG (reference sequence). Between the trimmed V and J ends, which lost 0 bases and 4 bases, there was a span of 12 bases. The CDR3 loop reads CAWSVLGEGTEAFF. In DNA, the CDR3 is TGTGCCTGGAGTGTACTAGGGGAGGGCACTGAAGCTTTCTTT.

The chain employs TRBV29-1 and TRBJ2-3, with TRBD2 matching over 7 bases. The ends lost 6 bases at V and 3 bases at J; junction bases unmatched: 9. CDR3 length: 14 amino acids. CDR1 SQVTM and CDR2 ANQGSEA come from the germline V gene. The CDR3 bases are TGCAGCGTGCAAAGGACTAGTGGTACAGATACGCAGTATTTT. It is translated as CSVQRTSGTDTQYF.

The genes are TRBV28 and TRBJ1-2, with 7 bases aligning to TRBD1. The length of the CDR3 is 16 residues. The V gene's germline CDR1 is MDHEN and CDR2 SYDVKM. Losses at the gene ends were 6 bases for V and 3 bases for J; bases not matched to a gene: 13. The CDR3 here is CASSHSGQKTYYGYTF. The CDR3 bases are TGTGCCAGCAGCCACTCGGGACAGAAAACATACTATGGCTACACCTTC.

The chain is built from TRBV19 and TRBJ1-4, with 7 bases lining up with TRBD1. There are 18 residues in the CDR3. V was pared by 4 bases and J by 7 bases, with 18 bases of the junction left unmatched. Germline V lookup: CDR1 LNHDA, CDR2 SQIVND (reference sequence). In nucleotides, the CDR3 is TGTGCCAGTAGTAGGGGCGTGGGACAGAGATACCTCGGTGAAAAACTGTTTTTT. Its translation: CASSRGVGQRYLGEKLFF.

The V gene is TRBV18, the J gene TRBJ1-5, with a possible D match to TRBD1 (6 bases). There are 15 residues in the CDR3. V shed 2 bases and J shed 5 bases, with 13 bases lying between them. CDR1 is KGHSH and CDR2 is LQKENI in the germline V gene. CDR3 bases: TGTGCCAGCTCACCATCGGCAGGGGTGGATCAGCCCCAGCATTTT. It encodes CASSPSAGVDQPQHF.

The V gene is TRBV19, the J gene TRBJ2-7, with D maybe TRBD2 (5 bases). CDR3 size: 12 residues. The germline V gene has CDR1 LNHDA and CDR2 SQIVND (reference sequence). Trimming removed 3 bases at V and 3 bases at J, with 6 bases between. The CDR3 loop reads CASSMGDYEQYF. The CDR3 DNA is TGTGCCAGTAGTATGGGAGACTACGAGCAGTACTTC.

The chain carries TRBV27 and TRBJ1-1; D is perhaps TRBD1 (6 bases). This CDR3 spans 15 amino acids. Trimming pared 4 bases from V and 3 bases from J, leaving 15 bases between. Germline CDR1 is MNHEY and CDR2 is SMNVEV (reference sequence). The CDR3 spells CASSSWGGGDTEAFF. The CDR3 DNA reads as TGTGCCAGCAGTTCCTGGGGAGGGGGGGACACTGAAGCTTTCTTT.

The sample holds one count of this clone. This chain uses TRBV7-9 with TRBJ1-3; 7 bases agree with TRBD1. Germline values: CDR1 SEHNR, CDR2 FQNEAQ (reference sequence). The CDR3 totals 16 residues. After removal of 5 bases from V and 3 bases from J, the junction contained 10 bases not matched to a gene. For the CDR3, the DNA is TGTGCCAGCAGCAACTACGACAGGGTTGGTGGAAACACCATATATTTT. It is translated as CASSNYDRVGGNTIYF.

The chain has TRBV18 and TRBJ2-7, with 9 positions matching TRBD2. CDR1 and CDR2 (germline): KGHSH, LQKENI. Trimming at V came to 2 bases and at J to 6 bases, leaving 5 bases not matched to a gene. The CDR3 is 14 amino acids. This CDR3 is CASSPTGTSPEQYF. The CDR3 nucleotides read TGTGCCAGCTCACCAACCGGGACTAGCCCCGAGCAGTACTTC.

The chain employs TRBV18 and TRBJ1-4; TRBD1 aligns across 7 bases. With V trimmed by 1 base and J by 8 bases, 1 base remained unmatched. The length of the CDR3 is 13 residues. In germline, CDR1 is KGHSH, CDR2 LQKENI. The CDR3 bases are TGTGCCAGCTCACCACGGGACAGCGAAAAACTGTTTTTT. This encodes CASSPRDSEKLFF. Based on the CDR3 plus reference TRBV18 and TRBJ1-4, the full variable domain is NAGVMQNPRHLVRRRGQEARLRCSPMKGHSHVYWYRQLPEEGLKFMVYLQKENIIDESGMPKERFSAEFPKEGPSILRIQQVVRGDSAAYFCASSPRDSEKLFFGSGTQLSVL.

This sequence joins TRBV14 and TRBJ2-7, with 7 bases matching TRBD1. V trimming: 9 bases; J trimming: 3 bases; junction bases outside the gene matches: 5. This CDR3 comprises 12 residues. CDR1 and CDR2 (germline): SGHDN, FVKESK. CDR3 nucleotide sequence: TGTGCCAGTCACAGGGGCATCTACGAGCAGTACTTC. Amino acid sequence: CASHRGIYEQYF.

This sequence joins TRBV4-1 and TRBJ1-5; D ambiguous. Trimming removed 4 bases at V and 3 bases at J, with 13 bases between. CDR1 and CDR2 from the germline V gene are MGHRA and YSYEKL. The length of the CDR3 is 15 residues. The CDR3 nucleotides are TGCGCCAGCAGCCGCATACCGGAGGTCAATCAGCCCCAGCATTTT. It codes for CASSRIPEVNQPQHF.

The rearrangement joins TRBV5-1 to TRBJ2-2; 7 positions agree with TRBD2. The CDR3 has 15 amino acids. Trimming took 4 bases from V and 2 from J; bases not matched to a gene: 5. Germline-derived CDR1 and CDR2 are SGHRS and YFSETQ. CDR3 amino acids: CASSRVAGNTGELFF. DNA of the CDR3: TGCGCCAGCAGCAGAGTAGCGGGTAACACCGGGGAGCTGTTTTTT. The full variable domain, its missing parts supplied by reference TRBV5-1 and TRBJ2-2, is KAGVTQTPRYLIKTRGQQVTLSCSPISGHRSVSWYQQTPGQGLQFLFEYFSETQRNKGNFPGRFSGRQFSNSRSEMNVSTLELGDSALYLCASSRVAGNTGELFFGEGSRLTVL.

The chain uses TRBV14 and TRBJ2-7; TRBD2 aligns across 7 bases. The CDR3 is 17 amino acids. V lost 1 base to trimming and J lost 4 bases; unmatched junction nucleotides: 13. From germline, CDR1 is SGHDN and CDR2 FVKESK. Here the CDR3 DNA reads TGTGCCAGCAGCCAAGTTCACAGCGGGATCGGGATATACGAGCAGTACTTC. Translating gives CASSQVHSGIGIYEQYF.

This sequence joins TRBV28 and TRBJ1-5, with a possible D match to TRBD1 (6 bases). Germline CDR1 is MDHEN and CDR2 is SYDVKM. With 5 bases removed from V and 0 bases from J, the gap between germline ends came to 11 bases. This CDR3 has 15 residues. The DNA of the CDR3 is TGTGCCAGCAGTCCCGGACAGCATAGCAATCAGCCCCAGCATTTT. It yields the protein CASSPGQHSNQPQHF.

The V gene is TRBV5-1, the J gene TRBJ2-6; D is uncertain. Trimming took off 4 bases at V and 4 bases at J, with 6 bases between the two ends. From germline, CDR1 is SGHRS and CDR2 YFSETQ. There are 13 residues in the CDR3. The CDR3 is CASSPFGANVLTF. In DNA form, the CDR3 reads TGCGCCAGCAGCCCCTTCGGGGCCAACGTCCTGACTTTC.